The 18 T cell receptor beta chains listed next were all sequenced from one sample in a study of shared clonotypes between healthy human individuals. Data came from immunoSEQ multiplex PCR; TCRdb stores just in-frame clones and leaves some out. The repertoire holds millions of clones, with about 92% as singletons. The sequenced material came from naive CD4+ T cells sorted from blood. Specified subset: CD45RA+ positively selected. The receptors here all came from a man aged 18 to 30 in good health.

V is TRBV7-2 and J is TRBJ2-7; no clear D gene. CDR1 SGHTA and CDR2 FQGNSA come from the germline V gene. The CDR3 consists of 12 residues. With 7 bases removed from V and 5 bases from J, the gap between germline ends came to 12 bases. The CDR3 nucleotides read TGTGCCAGCACCCGGTGGCCGGACGAGCAGTACTTC. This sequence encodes CASTRWPDEQYF.

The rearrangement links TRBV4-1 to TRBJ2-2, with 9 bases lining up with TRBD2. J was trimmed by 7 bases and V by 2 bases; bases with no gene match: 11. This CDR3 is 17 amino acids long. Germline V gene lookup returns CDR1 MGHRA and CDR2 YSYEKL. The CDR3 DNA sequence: TGCGCCAGCAGCCAAAGCGGTGGCGGGGGGGCCCGCGGGGAGCTGTTTTTT. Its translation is CASSQSGGGGARGELFF.

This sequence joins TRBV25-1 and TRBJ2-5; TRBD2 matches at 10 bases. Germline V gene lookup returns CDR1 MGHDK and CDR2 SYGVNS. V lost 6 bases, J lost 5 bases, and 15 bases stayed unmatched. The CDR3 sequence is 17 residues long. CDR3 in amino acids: CASSTPSGSRSGETQYF. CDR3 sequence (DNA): TGTGCCAGCAGCACGCCTAGCGGGAGCCGTAGTGGGGAGACCCAGTACTTC. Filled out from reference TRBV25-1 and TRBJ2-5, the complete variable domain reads EADIYQTPRYLVIGTGKKITLECSQTMGHDKMYWYQQDPGMELHLIHYSYGVNSTEKGDLSSESTVSRIRTEHFPLTLESARPSHTSQYLCASSTPSGSRSGETQYFGPGTRLLVL.

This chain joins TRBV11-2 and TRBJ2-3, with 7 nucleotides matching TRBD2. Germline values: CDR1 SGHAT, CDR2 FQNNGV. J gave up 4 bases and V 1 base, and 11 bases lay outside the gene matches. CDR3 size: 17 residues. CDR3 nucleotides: TGTGCCAGCAGCTTAGTTTGGACTAGTAGTTCCGCAGATACGCAGTATTTT. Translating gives CASSLVWTSSSADTQYF. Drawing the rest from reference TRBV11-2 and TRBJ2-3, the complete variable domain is EAGVAQSPRYKIIEKRQSVAFWCNPISGHATLYWYQQILGQGPKLLIQFQNNGVVDDSQLPKDRFSAERLKGVDSTLKIQPAKLEDSAVYLCASSLVWTSSSADTQYFGPGTRLTVL.

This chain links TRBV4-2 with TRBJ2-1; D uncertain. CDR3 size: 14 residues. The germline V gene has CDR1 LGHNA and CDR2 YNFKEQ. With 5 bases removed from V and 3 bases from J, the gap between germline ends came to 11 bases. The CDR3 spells CASSTQGLYNEQFF. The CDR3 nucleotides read TGTGCCAGCAGCACCCAAGGGCTCTACAATGAGCAGTTCTTC.

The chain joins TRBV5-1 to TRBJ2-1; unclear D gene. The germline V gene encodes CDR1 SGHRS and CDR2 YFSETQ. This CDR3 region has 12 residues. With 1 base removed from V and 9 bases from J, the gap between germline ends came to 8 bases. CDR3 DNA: TGCGCCAGCAGCTTGAGTACGAGTGAGCAGTTCTTC. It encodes CASSLSTSEQFF.

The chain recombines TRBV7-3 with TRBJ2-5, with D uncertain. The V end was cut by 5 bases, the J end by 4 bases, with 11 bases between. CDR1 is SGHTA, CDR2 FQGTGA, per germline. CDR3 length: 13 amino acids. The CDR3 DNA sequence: TGTGCCAGCAGCAACACCCCCGGAGAGACCCAGTACTTC. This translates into CASSNTPGETQYF.

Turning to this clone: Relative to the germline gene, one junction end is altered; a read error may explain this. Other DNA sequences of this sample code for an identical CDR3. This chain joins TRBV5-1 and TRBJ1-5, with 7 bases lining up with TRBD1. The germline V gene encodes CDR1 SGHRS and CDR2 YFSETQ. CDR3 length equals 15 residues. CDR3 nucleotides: TGTGCCAGCAGACCCACCGGGACAGCGAATCAGCCCCAGCATTTT. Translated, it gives CASRPTGTANQPQHF.

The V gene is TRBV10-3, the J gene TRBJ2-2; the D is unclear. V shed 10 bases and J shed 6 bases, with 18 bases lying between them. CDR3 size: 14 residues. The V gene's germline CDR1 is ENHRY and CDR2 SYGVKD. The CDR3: CATSVDGVSGELFF. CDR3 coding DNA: TGTGCCACTTCCGTGGACGGCGTCTCCGGGGAGCTGTTTTTT.

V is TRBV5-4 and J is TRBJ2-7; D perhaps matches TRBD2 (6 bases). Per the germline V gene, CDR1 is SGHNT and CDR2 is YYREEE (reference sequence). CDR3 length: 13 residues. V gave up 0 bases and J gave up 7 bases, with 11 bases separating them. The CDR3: CASSLAAGREQYF. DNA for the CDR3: TGTGCCAGCAGCTTGGCCGCGGGGAGGGAGCAGTACTTC.

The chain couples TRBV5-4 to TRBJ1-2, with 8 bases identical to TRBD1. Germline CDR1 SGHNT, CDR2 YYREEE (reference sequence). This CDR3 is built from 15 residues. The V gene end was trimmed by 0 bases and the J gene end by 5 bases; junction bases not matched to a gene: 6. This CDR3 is CASSLGGTGGYGYTF. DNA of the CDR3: TGTGCCAGCAGCTTGGGAGGGACAGGAGGATATGGCTACACCTTC.

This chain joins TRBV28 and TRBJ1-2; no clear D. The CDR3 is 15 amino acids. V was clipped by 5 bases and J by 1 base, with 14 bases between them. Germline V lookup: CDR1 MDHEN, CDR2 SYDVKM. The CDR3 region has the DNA TGTGCCAGCAGTCCCCACATCGCTGTTAACTATGGCTACACCTTC. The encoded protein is CASSPHIAVNYGYTF.

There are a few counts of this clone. CDR3 sequence reads: CASSVQENTEAFF. The CDR3 bases are TGTGCCAGCAGCGTTCAGGAGAACACTGAAGCTTTCTTT. The chain carries TRBV9 and TRBJ1-1, with D hard to call. V lost 2 bases and J 1 base, leaving 6 bases between the germline ends. The CDR3 is made up of 13 amino acids. The germline V gene has CDR1 SGDLS and CDR2 YYNGEE.

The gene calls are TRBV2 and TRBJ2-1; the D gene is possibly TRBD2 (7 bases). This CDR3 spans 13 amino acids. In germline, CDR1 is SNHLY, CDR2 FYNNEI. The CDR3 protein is CVASGGEYNEQFF. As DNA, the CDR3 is TGTGTTGCCTCGGGGGGCGAGTACAATGAGCAGTTCTTC. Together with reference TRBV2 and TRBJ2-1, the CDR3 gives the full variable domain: EPEVTQTPSHQVTQMGQEVILRCVPISNHLYFYWYRQILGQKVEFLVSFYNNEISEKSEIFDDQFSVERPDGSNFTLKIRSTKLEDSAMYFCVASGGEYNEQFFGPGTRLTVL.

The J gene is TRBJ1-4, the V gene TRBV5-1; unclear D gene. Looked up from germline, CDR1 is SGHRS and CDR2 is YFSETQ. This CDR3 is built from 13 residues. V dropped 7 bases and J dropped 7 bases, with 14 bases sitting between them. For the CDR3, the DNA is TGCGCCAGCGGTGGCAGTCCAGGTGAAAAACTGTTTTTT. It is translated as CASGGSPGEKLFF.

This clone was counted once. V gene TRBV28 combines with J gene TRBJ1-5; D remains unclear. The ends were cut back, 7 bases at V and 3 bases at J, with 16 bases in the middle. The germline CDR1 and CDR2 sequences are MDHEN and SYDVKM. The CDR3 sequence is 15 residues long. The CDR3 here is CASTIAGGYNQPQHF. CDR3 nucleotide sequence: TGTGCCAGCACTATAGCCGGAGGATACAATCAGCCCCAGCATTTT.

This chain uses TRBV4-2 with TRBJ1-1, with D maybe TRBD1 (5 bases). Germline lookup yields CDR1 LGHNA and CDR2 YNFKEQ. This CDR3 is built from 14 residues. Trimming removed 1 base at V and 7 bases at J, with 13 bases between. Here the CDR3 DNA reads TGTGCCAGCAGCCAAGCCCGGCTAGGGGATGAAGCTTTCTTT. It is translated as CASSQARLGDEAFF.

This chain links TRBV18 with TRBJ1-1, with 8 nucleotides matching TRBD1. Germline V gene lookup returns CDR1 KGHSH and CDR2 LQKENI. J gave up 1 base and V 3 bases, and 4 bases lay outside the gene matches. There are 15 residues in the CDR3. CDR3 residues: CASSPRQGRNTEAFF. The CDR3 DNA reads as TGTGCCAGCTCACCCCGACAGGGGCGGAACACTGAAGCTTTCTTT. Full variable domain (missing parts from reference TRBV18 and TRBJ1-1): NAGVMQNPRHLVRRRGQEARLRCSPMKGHSHVYWYRQLPEEGLKFMVYLQKENIIDESGMPKERFSAEFPKEGPSILRIQQVVRGDSAAYFCASSPRQGRNTEAFFGQGTRLTVV.